These T cell receptor beta chains were read from a single sample in a study of cytomegalovirus exposure and HLA in healthy donors. Produced via immunoSEQ multiplex PCR; TCRdb's table is partial and in-frame only. The sample consists of 200,000 to 250,000 clones, 80% to 90% of them appearing once. The sequencing sample was made of PBMCs. The receptors stem from a man aged 25 to 40 in good health and CMV-seronegative. Each CDR3 is given with its conserved first and last residue. D genes are given only for firm matches. Part of the rows lack a size; the others show once, few, many or a class for expanded clones.

abundance,j_gene,d_gene,v_gene,CDR3nt,CDR3aa
.,TRBJ1-3,.,TRBV4-3,TGCGCCAGCAGCCAAGCTAGCGGGGTATCTGGAAACACCATATATTTT,CASSQASGVSGNTIYF
.,TRBJ2-6,.,TRBV14,TGTGCCAGCAGCCGGACTTCATCCCACCCAGGGGCCAGCGTCCTGACTTTC,CASSRTSSHPGASVLTF
.,TRBJ2-7,.,TRBV14,TGTGCCAGCAGCCCCCACAACTACGAGCAGTACTTC,CASSPHNYEQYF
once,TRBJ1-6,.,TRBV5-4,TGTGCCAGCAGCTTTTGGGGCAGAGACGGTCATCCCCTCCACTTT,CASSFWGRDGHPLHF
.,TRBJ1-2,TRBD1,TRBV15,TGTGCCACCAGCAGAGACGGGACAGGGGGCTACACCTTC,CATSRDGTGGYTF
once,TRBJ2-1,.,TRBV10-3,TGTGCCATCAGTGACCACAGGGGTCTCGGGGGGGGCAATGAGCAGTTCTTC,CAISDHRGLGGGNEQFF
.,TRBJ1-1,TRBD1,TRBV9,TGTGCCAGCAGCGTAGATCCAGGGGGCAACGTTGGGGCTTTCTTT,CASSVDPGGNVGAFF
.,TRBJ2-7,.,TRBV5-6,TGTGCCAGCAGCAGCCGGCGGGTATCCACCTACGAGCAGTACTTC,CASSSRRVSTYEQYF
.,TRBJ2-3,TRBD1,TRBV5-6,TGTGCCAGCAGCTTATACCCGGGACAGGGTACAGATACGCAGTATTTT,CASSLYPGQGTDTQYF
few,TRBJ1-5,.,TRBV11-2,TGTGCCAGCAGCTGGCGGCAGGGTGAGCCCCAGCATTTT,CASSWRQGEPQHF